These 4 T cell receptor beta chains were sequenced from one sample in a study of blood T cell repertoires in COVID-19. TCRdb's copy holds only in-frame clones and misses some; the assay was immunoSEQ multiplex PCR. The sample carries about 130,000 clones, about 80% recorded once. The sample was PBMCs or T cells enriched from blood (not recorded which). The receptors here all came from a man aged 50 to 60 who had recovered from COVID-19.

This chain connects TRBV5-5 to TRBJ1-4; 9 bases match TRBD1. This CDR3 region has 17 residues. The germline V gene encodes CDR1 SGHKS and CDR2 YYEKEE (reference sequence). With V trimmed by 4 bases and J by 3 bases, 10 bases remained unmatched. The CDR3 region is CASSQGQGLGANEKLFF. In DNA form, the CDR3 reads TGTGCCAGCAGCCAGGGACAGGGACTTGGAGCTAATGAAAAACTGTTTTTT.

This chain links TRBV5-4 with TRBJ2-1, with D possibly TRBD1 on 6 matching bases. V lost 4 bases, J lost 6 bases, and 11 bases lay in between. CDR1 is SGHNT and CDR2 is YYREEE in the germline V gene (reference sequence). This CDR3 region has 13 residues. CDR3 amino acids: CASSTGQSNEQFF. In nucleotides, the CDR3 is TGTGCCAGCAGCACCGGACAGAGCAATGAGCAGTTCTTC.

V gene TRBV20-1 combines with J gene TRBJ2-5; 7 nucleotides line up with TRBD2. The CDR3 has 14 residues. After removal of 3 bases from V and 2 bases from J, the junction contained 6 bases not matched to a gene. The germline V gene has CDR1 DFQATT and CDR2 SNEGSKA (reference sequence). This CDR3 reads CSASGLAEQETQYF. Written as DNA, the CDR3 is TGCAGTGCTAGTGGCCTAGCGGAGCAAGAGACCCAGTACTTC.

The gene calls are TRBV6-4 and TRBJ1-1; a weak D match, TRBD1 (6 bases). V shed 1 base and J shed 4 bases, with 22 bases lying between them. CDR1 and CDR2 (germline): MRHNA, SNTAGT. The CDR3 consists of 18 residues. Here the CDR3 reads CASSDCDTFDRCSTEAFF. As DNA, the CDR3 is TGTGCCAGCAGTGACTGCGATACATTCGACAGGTGTAGCACTGAAGCTTTCTTT.